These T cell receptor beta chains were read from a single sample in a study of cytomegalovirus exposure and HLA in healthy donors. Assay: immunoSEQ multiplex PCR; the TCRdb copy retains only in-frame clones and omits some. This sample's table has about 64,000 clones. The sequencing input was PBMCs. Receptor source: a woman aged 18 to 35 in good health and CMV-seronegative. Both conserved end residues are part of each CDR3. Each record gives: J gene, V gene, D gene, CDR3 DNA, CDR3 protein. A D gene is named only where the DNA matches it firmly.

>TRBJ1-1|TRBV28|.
TGTGCCAGCCATCGGAGTATGAACACTGAAGCTTTCTTT
CASHRSMNTEAFF
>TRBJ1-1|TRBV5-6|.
TGTGCCAGCAGCTTGACAGGGGAAGCTTTCTTT
CASSLTGEAFF
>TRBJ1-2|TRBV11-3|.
TGTGCCAGCAGCCCGGACAGTCTCGACTATGGCTACACCTTC
CASSPDSLDYGYTF
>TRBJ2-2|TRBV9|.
TGTGCCAGCAGCGAGGCGGTCACCGGGGAGCTGTTTTTT
CASSEAVTGELFF
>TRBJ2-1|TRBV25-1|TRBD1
TGTGCCAGCAGTGGCGACCGGGACAGGGCCTACAATGAGCAGTTCTTC
CASSGDRDRAYNEQFF
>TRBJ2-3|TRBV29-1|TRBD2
TGCAGCGTCGGTGGTTCCGGGACTAAGGGTTATACGCAGTATTTT
CSVGGSGTKGYTQYF
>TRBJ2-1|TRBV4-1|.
TGCGCCAGCAGCCATGGACTTGCCGGAAGACGACTCTCCTACAATGAGCAGTTCTTC
CASSHGLAGRRLSYNEQFF
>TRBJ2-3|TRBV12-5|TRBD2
TGTGCTAGTGGTTTGATCGACATTTTGGGACTAGCGGGGAGCACAGATACGCAGTATTTT
CASGLIDILGLAGSTDTQYF
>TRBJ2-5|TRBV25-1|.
TGTGCCAGCAGTGACAGACAAGAGACCCAGTACTTC
CASSDRQETQYF
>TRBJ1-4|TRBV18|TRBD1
TGTGCCAGCTCACCGGGACAGGAGCTTGAAAAACTGTTTTTT
CASSPGQELEKLFF
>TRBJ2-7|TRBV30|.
TGTGCCTGGAGGACTAGTTCCTACGAGCAGTACTTC
CAWRTSSYEQYF
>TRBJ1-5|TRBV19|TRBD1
TGTGCCAGTCAAGACAGGGGATGGAGCAATCAGCCCCAGCATTTT
CASQDRGWSNQPQHF
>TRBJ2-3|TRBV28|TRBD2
TGTGCCAGCAGTCCCGAACGACTAGCGGGAGTATCAGATACGCAGTATTTT
CASSPERLAGVSDTQYF
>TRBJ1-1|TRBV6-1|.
TGTGCCAGCAGACGGGGGACTGAAGCTTTCTTT
CASRRGTEAFF
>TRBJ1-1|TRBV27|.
TGTGCCAGCAGTGGCGACAGCCCCCGTCTCAGAATGGCTTTCTTT
CASSGDSPRLRMAFF
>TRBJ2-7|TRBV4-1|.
TGCGCCAGCAGCCCGGGTGGCTCCTACGAGCAGTACTTC
CASSPGGSYEQYF
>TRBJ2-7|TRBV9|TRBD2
TGTGCCAGCAGCGCCTCTGGGGCGGGAGATGACGAGCAGTACTTC
CASSASGAGDDEQYF
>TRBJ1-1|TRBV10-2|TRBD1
TGCGCCAGCAGTGAGTCTCCTCGGACAGGGGGGAACACTGAAGCTTTCTTT
CASSESPRTGGNTEAFF
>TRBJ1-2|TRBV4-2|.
TGTGCCAGCAGCCAAGATCTTGCGTGGGAGGGGTGGGACTATGGCTACACCTTC
CASSQDLAWEGWDYGYTF
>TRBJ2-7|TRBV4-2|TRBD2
TGTGCCAGCAGCCAAACCTTAGCGGGAGGGCCGGGGGAGCAGTACTTC
CASSQTLAGGPGEQYF
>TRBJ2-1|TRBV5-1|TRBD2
TGCGCCAGCAGCTTGGCTAGCGGCAATGAGCAGTTCTTC
CASSLASGNEQFF
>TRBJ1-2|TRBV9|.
TGTGCCAGCAGCCCGGTTGCAGGGTCCTATGGCTACACCTTC
CASSPVAGSYGYTF
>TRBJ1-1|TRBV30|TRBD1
TGTGCCTGGTCTCGGACAGGCGGGAAAGATTTCTTT
CAWSRTGGKDFF
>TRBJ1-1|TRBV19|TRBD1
TGTGCCAGTAGCCTCGACAGGGGCACTGAAGCTTTCTTT
CASSLDRGTEAFF
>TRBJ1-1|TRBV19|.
TGTGCCAGTAGTATTGTAGCAGCTTTGAACACTGAAGCTTTCTTT
CASSIVAALNTEAFF
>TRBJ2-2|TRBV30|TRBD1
TGTGCCTGTAACCGGGACAGGGCTTCCCGTGGCGGGGAGCTGTTTTTT
CACNRDRASRGGELFF
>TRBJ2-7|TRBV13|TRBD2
TGTGCCAGCAGCTTAGGCCGCGGGGGGTTCTTAGAGCAGTACTTC
CASSLGRGGFLEQYF
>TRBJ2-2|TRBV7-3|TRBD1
TGTGCCAGCAGCCCCGGGTCCGGGACAGTAAACACCGGGGAGCTGTTTTTT
CASSPGSGTVNTGELFF
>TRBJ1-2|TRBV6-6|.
TGTGCCAGCAGTTACGAACCCCAGGGTGGCTACACCTTC
CASSYEPQGGYTF
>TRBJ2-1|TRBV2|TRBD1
TGTGCCAGCAGTTACAGGACAGGGGGTTACAATGAGCAGTTCTTC
CASSYRTGGYNEQFF
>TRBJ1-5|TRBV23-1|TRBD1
TGCGCCAAAAATGGACAGGGACCCAATCAGCCCCAGCATTTT
CAKNGQGPNQPQHF
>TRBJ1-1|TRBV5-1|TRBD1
TGCGCCAGCAGCTCAAATCCAGGGGGCATGAACACTGAAGCTTTCTTT
CASSSNPGGMNTEAFF
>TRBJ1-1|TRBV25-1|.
TGTGCCAGCATGCGATTTTCTGAGGGCACTGAAGCTTTCTTT
CASMRFSEGTEAFF
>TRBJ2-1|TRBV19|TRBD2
TGTGCCAGTGGGGCTAGCGGGGACTACAATGAGCAGTTCTTC
CASGASGDYNEQFF
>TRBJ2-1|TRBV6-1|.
TGTGCCAGCAGTCGATCAGCGCTAACCGACAATGAGCAGTTCTTC
CASSRSALTDNEQFF
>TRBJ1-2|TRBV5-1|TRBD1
TGCGCCAGCAGCTTGGAGGGACAGGGGGCGGTTCACTATGGCTACACCTTC
CASSLEGQGAVHYGYTF
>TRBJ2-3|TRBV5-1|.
TGCGCCAGCTATCTAGCAGGCATCACAGATACGCAGTATTTT
CASYLAGITDTQYF
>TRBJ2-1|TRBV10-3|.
TGTGCCATCCGGGACACTTTGGGTGAGCAGTTCTTC
CAIRDTLGEQFF
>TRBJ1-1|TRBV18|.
TGTGCCAGCCATCCGGGGGGGAGGGGTGAAGCTTTCTTT
CASHPGGRGEAFF
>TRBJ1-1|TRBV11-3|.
TGTGCCAGCAGCCAACCCTCGAGACTGGCTTTCTTT
CASSQPSRLAFF
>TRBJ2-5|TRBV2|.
TGTGCCAGCAGTGAAATAGCGGAGGAGCTGGAGACCCAGTACTTC
CASSEIAEELETQYF
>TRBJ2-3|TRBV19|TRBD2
TGTGCCAGTAAATTCGGGGGGGCAGATACGCAGTATTTT
CASKFGGADTQYF
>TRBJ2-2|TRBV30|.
TGTGCCTGGAGTGAAACAGCGAACACCGGGGAGCTGTTTTTT
CAWSETANTGELFF
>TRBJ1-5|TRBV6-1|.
TGTGCCAGCAGTGAATCCCGCGCAGGGGTACTCAATCAGCCCCAGCATTTT
CASSESRAGVLNQPQHF
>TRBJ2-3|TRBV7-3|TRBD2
TGTGCCAGCAGCTTAACAGCGGGAGGGAGGTCAGATACGCAGTATTTT
CASSLTAGGRSDTQYF
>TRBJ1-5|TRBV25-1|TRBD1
TGTGCCAGCAGTGAATCTCGACAGGGCAGCCAGCCCCAGCATTTT
CASSESRQGSQPQHF
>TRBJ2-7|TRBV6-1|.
TGTGCCAGCAGTGAAGGGTACAGGGCCCCCTACGAGCAGTACTTC
CASSEGYRAPYEQYF
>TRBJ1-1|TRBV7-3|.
TGTGCCAGCAGCTTAGCGGGGAACACTGAAGCTTTCTTT
CASSLAGNTEAFF
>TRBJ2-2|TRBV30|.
TGTGCCTCGAAGCGGGTAACGAACACCGGGGAGCTGTTTTTT
CASKRVTNTGELFF
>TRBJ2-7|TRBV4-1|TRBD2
TGCGCCAGCAGCCCTGGACTAGCGATCCCCTACGAGCAGTACTTC
CASSPGLAIPYEQYF
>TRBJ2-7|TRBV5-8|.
TGTGCCAGCAGCTTCGGTCACTTCTACGAGCAGTACTTC
CASSFGHFYEQYF
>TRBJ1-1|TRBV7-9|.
TGTGCCAGCAGCCCCTGGACTGATGAAGAGACTGAAGCTTTCTTT
CASSPWTDEETEAFF
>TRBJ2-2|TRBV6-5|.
TGTGCCAGCAGGACAGATAACACCGGGGAGCTGTTTTTT
CASRTDNTGELFF
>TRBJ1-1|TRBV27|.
TGTGCCAGCAGTACCCAAACAGGTGAAGCTTTCTTT
CASSTQTGEAFF
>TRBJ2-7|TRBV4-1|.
TGCGCCAGCAGCCCTTACAGGAGACACTACGAGCAGTACTTC
CASSPYRRHYEQYF
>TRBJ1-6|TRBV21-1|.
TGTGCCAGCAGAGGCAGGGTGCTGAGTTCACCCCTCCACTTT
CASRGRVLSSPLHF
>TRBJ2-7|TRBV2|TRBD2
TGTGCCAGCAGGGCTGGACTAGCGGGAGATCACTACGAGCAGTACTTC
CASRAGLAGDHYEQYF
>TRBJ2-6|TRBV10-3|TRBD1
TGTGCCAGCGGACAGGGCGGATCTGGGGCCAACGTCCTGACTTTC
CASGQGGSGANVLTF